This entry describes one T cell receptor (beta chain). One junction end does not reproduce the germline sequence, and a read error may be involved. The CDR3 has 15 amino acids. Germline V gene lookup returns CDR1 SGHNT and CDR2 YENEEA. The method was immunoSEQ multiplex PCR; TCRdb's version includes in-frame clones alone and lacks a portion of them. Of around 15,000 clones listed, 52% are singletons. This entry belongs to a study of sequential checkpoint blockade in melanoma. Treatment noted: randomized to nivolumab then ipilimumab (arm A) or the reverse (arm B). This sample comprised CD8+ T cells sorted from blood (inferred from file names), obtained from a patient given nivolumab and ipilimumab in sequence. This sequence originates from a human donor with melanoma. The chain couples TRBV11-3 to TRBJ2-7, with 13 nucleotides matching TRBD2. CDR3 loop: CASSLGTSGTHEQYF. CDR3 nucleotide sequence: TGTGCCAGCAGTTTAGGGACTAGCGGGACCCACGAGCAGTACTTC. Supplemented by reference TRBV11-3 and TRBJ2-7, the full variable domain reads EAGVVQSPRYKIIEKKQPVAFWCNPISGHNTLYWYLQNLGQGPELLIRYENEEAVDDSQLPKDRFSAERLKGVDSTLKIQPAELGDSAVYLCASSLGTSGTHEQYFGPGTRLTVT.